The clone carrying this T cell receptor beta chain was seen more than once but under ten times. This sample is part of a study of CD8 T cells in ankylosing spondylitis. One entry per CDR3 protein results from TCRdb running MiXCR on the 5' RACE reads. The sample consists of under 250,000 distinct CDR3 sequences, 32% of them appearing once. This CDR3 region has 15 residues. The trim removed 4 bases at V and 3 bases at J, leaving 2 bases unmatched. Germline V gene data show CDR1 as LNHNV and CDR2 as YYDKDF (reference sequence). The chain carries TRBV15 and TRBJ2-5; 13 bases map to TRBD2. This sequence was found in a male donor with ankylosing spondylitis or in good health (not recorded which). The material sequenced was blood, either unsorted or a sorted T cell fraction (not recorded which). CDR3 in DNA: TGTGCCACCAGCACCGGGACTAGCGGGGAAGAGACCCAGTACTTC. This encodes CATSTGTSGEETQYF.